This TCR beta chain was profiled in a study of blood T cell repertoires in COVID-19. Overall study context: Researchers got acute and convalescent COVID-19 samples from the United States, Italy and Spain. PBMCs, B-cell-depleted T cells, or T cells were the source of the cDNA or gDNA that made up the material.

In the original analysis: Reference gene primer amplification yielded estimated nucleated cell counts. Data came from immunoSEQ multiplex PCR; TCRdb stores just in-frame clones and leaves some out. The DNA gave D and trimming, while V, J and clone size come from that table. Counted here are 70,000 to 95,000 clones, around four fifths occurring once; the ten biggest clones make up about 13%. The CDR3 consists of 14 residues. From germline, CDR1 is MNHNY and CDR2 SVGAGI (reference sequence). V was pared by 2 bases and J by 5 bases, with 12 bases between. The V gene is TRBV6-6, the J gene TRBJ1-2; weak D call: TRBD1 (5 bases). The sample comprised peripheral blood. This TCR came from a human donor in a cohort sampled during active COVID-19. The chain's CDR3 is CASSYDRTTYGYTF. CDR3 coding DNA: TGTGCCAGCAGTTACGATAGGACAACTTATGGCTACACCTTC.